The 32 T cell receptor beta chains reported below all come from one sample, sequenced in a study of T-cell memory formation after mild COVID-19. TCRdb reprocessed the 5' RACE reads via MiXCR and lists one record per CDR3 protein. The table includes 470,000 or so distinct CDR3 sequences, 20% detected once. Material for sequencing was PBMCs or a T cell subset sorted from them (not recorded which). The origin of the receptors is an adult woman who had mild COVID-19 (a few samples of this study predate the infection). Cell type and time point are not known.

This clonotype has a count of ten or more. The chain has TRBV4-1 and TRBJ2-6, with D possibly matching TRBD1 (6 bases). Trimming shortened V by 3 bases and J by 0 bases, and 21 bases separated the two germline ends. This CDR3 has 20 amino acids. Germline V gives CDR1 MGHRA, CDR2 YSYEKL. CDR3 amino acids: CASSQGVTGLMISGANVLTF. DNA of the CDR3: TGCGCCAGCAGCCAGGGGGTGACAGGCCTAATGATCTCTGGGGCCAACGTCCTGACTTTC.

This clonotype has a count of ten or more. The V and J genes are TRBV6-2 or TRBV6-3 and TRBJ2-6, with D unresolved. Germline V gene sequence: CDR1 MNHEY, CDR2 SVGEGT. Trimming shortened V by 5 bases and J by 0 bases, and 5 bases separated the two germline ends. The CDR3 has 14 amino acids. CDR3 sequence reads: CASSLSSGANVLTF. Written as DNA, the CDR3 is TGTGCCAGCAGTCTGAGCTCTGGGGCCAACGTCCTGACTTTC.

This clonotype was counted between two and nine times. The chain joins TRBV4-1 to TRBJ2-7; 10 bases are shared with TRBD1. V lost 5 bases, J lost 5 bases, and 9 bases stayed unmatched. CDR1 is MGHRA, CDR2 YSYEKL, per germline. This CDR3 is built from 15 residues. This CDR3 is CASSGAGTGEHEQYF. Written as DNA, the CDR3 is TGCGCCAGCAGCGGCGCCGGGACAGGGGAACACGAGCAGTACTTC.

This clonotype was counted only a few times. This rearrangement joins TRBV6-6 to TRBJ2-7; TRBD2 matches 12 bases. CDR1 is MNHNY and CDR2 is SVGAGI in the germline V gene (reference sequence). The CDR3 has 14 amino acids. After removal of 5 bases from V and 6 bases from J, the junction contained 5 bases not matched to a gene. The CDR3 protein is CASSASGRAGEQYF. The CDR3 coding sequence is TGTGCCAGCAGTGCTAGCGGGAGGGCCGGCGAGCAGTACTTC.

CDR3 residues: CASSLGLGGSPLHF. CDR3 coding DNA: TGTGCCAGCAGTTTGGGGTTGGGGGGTTCACCCCTCCACTTT. V and J are TRBV12-3 or TRBV12-4 and TRBJ1-6; possibly TRBD1 for D (5 bases). V was cut by 3 bases and J by 9 bases, with 12 bases left in between. The CDR3 sequence is 14 residues long.

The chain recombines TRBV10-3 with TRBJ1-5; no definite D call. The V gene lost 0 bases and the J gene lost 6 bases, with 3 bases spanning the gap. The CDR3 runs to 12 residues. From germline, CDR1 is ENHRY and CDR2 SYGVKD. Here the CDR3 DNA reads TGTGCCATCAGTGAGTCTGGTCAGCCCCAGCATTTT. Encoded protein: CAISESGQPQHF.

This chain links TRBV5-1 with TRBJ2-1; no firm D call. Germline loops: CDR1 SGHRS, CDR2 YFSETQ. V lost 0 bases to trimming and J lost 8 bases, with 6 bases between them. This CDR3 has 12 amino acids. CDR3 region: CASSLEVHEQFF. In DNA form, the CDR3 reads TGCGCCAGCAGCTTGGAAGTCCATGAGCAGTTCTTC.

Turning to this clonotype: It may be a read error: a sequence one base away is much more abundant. The CDR3 region is CASSWDTGERFF. CDR3 DNA sequence: TGTGCCAGCAGTTGGGACACCGGGGAGCGGTTTTTT. The chain uses TRBV5-6 and TRBJ2-2; D may be TRBD1 (6 bases). The germline V gene encodes CDR1 SGHDT and CDR2 YYEEEE. This CDR3 spans 12 amino acids.

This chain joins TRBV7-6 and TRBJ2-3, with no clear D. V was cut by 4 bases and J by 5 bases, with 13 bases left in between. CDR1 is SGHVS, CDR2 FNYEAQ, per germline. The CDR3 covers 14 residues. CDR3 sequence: CASSSYDSGDTQYF. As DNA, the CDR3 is TGTGCCAGCAGCTCCTACGATAGTGGAGATACGCAGTATTTT.

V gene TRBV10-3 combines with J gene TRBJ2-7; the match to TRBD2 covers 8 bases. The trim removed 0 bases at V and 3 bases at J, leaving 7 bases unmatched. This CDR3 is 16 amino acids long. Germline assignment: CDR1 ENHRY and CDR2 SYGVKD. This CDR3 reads CAISESDGLADYEQYF. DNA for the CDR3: TGTGCCATCAGTGAGTCAGATGGACTAGCCGACTACGAGCAGTACTTC.

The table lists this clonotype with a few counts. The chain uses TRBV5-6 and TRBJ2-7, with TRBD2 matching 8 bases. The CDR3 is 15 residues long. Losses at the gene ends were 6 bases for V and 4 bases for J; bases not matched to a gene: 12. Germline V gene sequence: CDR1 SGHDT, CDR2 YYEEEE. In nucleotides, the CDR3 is TGTGCCAGCACCCTTGCGAGCGGGAGATGGTACGAGCAGTACTTC. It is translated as CASTLASGRWYEQYF.

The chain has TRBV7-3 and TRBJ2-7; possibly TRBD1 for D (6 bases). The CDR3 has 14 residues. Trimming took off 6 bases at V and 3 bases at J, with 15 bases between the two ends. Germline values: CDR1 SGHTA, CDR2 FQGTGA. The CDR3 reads CASRYKDSHYEQYF. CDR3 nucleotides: TGTGCCAGCAGGTACAAGGACAGCCACTACGAGCAGTACTTC.

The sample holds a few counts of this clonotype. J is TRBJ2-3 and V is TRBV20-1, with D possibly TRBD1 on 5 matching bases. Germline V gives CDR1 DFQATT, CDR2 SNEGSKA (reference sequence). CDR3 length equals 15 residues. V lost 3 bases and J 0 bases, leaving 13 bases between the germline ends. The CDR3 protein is CSASEGATSTDTQYF. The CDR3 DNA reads TGCAGTGCTAGTGAAGGGGCTACTAGCACAGATACGCAGTATTTT.

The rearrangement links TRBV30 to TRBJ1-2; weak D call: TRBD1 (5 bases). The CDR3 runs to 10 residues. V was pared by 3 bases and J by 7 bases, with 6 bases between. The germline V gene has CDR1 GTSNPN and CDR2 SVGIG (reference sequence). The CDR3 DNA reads TGTGCCTGGAGGGGGGGTGGCTACACCTTC. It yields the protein CAWRGGGYTF.

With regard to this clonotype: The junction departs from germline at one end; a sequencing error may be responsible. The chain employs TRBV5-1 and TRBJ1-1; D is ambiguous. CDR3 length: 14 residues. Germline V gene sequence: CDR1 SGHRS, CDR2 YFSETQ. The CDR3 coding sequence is TGTGCCAGCAGCTTATCAGGTGTGAACACTGAAGCTTTCTTT. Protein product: CASSLSGVNTEAFF. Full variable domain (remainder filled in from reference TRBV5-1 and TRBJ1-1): KAGVTQTPRYLIKTRGQQVTLSCSPISGHRSVSWYQQTPGQGLQFLFEYFSETQRNKGNFPGRFSGRQFSNSRSEMNVSTLELGDSALYLCASSLSGVNTEAFFGQGTRLTVV.

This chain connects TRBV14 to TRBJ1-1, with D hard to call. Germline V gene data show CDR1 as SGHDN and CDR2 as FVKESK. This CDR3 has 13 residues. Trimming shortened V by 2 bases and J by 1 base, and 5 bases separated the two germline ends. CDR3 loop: CASSQQRNTEAFF. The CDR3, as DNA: TGTGCCAGCAGCCAACAACGGAACACTGAAGCTTTCTTT.

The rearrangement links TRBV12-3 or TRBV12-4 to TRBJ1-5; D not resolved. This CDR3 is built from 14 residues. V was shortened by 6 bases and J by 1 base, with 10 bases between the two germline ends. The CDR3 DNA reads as TGTGCCAGCAGCATACACAGCAGCAATCAGCCCCAGCATTTT. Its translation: CASSIHSSNQPQHF.

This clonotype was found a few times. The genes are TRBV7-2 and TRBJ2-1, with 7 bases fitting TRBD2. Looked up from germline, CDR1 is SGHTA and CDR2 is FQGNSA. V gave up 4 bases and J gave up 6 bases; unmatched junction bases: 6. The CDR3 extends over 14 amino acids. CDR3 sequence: CASSSPLARNEQFF. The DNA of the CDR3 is TGTGCCAGCAGCTCCCCACTAGCGCGCAATGAGCAGTTCTTC. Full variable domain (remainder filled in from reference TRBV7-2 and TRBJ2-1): GAGVSQSPSNKVTEKGKDVELRCDPISGHTALYWYRQSLGQGLEFLIYFQGNSAPDKSGLPSDRFSAERTGGSVSTLTIQRTQQEDSAVYLCASSSPLARNEQFFGPGTRLTVL.

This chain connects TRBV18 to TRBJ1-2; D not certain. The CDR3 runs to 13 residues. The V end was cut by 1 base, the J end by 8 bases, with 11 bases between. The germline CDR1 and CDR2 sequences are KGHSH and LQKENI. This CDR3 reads CASSPQAVRGYTF. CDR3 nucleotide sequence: TGTGCCAGCTCACCACAAGCAGTAAGGGGCTACACCTTC. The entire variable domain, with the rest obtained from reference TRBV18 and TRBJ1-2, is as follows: NAGVMQNPRHLVRRRGQEARLRCSPMKGHSHVYWYRQLPEEGLKFMVYLQKENIIDESGMPKERFSAEFPKEGPSILRIQQVVRGDSAAYFCASSPQAVRGYTFGSGTRLTVV.

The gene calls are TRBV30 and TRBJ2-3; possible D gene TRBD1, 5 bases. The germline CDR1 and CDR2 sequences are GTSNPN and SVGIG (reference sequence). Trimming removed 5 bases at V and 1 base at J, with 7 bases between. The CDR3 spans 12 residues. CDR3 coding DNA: TGTGCCTGGTCGACAGGCACAGATACGCAGTATTTT. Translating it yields CAWSTGTDTQYF.

The CDR3 region is CSASNGGVGYTF. The CDR3 region has the DNA TGCAGTGCTAGTAATGGTGGGGTTGGCTACACCTTC. This chain connects TRBV20-1 to TRBJ1-2, with D unclear. CDR1 is DFQATT, CDR2 SNEGSKA, per germline (reference sequence). The CDR3 covers 12 residues. V was clipped by 3 bases and J by 7 bases, with 12 bases between them.

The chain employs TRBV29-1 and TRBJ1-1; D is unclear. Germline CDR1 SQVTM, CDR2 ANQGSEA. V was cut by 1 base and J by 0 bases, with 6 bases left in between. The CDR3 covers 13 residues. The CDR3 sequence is CSVEAGLNTEAFF. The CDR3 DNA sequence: TGCAGCGTTGAAGCCGGTTTGAACACTGAAGCTTTCTTT.

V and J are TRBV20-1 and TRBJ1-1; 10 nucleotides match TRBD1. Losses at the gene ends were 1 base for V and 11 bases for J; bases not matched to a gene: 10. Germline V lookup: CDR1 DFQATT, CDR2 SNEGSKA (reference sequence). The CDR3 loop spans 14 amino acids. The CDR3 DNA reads TGCAGTGCTAGAGTGGCCGGACAGGGGGTTCGCGCTTTCTTT. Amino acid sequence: CSARVAGQGVRAFF.

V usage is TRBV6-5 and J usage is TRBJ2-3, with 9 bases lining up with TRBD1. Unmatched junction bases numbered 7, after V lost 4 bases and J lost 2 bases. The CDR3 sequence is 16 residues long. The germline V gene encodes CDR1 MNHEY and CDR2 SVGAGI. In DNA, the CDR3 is TGTGCCAGCAGTTGGGCCGGGACAGGGATCACAGATACGCAGTATTTT. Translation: CASSWAGTGITDTQYF.

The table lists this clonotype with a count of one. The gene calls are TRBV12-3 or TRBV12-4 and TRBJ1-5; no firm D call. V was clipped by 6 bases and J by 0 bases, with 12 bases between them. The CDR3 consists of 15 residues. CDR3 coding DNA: TGTGCCAGCAGCACTTTAGGAGGTAGCAATCAGCCCCAGCATTTT. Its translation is CASSTLGGSNQPQHF.

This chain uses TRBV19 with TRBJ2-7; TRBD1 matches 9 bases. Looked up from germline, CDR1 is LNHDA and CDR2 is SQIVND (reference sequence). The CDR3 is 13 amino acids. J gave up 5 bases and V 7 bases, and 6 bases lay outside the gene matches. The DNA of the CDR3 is TGTGCCAGTACGGACAGGGGTTCCGACGAGCAGTACTTC. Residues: CASTDRGSDEQYF.

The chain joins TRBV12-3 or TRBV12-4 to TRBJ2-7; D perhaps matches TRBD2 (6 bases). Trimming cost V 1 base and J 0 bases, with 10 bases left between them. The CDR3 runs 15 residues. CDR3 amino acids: CASSLGGSGSYEQYF. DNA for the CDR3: TGTGCCAGCAGTTTAGGGGGTAGCGGCTCCTACGAGCAGTACTTC.

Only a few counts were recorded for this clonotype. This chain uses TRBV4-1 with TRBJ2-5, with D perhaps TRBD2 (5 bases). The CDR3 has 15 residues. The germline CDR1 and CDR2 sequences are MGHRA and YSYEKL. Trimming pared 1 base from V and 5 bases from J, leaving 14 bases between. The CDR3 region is CASSQAPRAVETQYF. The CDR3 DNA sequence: TGCGCCAGCAGCCAAGCCCCGCGGGCGGTTGAGACCCAGTACTTC.

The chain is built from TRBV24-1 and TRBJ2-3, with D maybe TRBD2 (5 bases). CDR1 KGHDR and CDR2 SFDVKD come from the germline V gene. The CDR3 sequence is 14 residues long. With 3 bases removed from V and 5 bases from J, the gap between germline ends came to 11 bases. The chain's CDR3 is CATSDETIEDTQYF. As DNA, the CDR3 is TGTGCCACCAGTGATGAGACTATTGAAGATACGCAGTATTTT.

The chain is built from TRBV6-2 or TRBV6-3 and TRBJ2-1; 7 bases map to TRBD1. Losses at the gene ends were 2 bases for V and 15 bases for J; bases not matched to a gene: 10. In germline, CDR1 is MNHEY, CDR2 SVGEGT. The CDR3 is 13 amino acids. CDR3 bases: TGTGCCAGCAGTTACGTGAACCGGGACAGACCGTTCTTC. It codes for CASSYVNRDRPFF.

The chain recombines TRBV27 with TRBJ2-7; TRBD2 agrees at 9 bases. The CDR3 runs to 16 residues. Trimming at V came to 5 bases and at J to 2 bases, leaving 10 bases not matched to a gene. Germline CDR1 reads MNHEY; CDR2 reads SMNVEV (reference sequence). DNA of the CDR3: TGTGCCAGCAGTCCCGCGCCTAGCGGGACTCCCTACGAGCAGTACTTC. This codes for CASSPAPSGTPYEQYF.

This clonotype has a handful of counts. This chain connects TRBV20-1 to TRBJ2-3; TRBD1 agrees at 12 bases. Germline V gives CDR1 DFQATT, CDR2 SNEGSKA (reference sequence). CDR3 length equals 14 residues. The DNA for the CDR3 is TGCAGCTCGGGACAGGGGGCTTCGTTGGATACGCAGTATTTT. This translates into CSSGQGASLDTQYF.